Listed below are T cell receptor beta chains from one sample, sequenced in a study of CD39 and CD103 CD8 tumor-infiltrating T cells. Only in-frame clones appear in the TCRdb table, and some are missing; sequencing was by immunoSEQ multiplex PCR. The sample yields around 15,000 clones, over 80% seen once. The sequenced material came from CD8+ T cells sorted from blood. The receptors originated from a human donor with head and neck squamous cell carcinoma. Each CDR3 is given with its conserved first and last residue. Fields, in order: V gene, J gene, D gene, clone size, CDR3 DNA, CDR3 protein. D genes are given only for firm matches. Size values are once, few and many counts, or a class for expanded clones, and some rows have none.

>TRBV6-1|TRBJ1-5|-|-
TGTGCCAGCAGTGAAGGAGGGGGGCATCAGCCCCAGCATTTT
CASSEGGGHQPQHF
>TRBV6-1|TRBJ2-3|TRBD2|-
TGTGCCAGCAGTGAAGGGCGGGGGGGCCTCACAGATACGCAGTATTTT
CASSEGRGGLTDTQYF
>TRBV4-1|TRBJ2-7|TRBD2|once
TGCGCCAGCACCCAAAGTCCGGGGGGTGGGCCCTACGAGCAGTACTTC
CASTQSPGGGPYEQYF
>TRBV19|TRBJ1-1|-|-
TGTGCCAGTAGTTTCATCAGCTCGAACACTGAAGCTTTCTTT
CASSFISSNTEAFF
>TRBV6-1|TRBJ1-1|-|-
TGTGCCAGCAGTGAAGGGGTTTTCTCTATTATGAACACTGAAGCTTTCTTT
CASSEGVFSIMNTEAFF
>TRBV10-1|TRBJ2-1|-|-
TGCGCCAGCTCCGGGGGGCCGGGTGAGCAGTTCTTC
CASSGGPGEQFF
>TRBV9|TRBJ2-2|TRBD2|-
TGTGCCAGCAGCACTGGACTAGCGGGGGCGAACACCGGGGAGCTGTTTTTT
CASSTGLAGANTGELFF
>TRBV6-5|TRBJ1-2|-|-
TGTGCCAGCAGTTACTCAGTTGGCGGCTACACCTTC
CASSYSVGGYTF
>TRBV11-2|TRBJ2-3|-|-
TGTGCCAGCAGCTTAGCGGGGGTCCCCGATACGCAGTATTTT
CASSLAGVPDTQYF
>TRBV4-1|TRBJ2-2|-|-
TGCGCCAGCAGCCAACAGGGATCCGGGGAGCTGTTTTTT
CASSQQGSGELFF
>TRBV4-1|TRBJ2-7|TRBD2|-
TGCGCCAGCAGCCAAGCCCAGAGCGGGGGCCATTACGAGCAGTACTTC
CASSQAQSGGHYEQYF
>TRBV15|TRBJ2-3|-|few
TGTGCCACCAGCAGTTTTCATCGGGGGACGCCCTATAGCACAGATACGCAGTATTTT
CATSSFHRGTPYSTDTQYF
>TRBV5-6|TRBJ2-5|-|once
TGTGCCAGCAGGCAGGGCAACCAAGAGACCCAGTACTTC
CASRQGNQETQYF
>TRBV14|TRBJ2-7|-|-
TGTGCCAGCAGCCCAGAGACATCCACTAGCTCCTACGAGCAGTACTTC
CASSPETSTSSYEQYF
>TRBV29-1|TRBJ2-5|-|-
TGCAGCGTCGAGCCGCGGGGGCCAGAGACCCAGTACTTC
CSVEPRGPETQYF
>TRBV9|TRBJ2-7|TRBD2|-
TGTGCCAGCAGCGAAGGGACTAGCGGCGAGCAGTACTTC
CASSEGTSGEQYF
>TRBV7-9|TRBJ1-1|-|-
TGTGCCAGCAGCTTAGTGCAGGGGCAACACACTGAAGCTTTCTTT
CASSLVQGQHTEAFF
>TRBV9|TRBJ1-1|-|-
TGTGCCAGCAGCGTAGATGGTGAGAACACTGAAGCTTTCTTT
CASSVDGENTEAFF
>TRBV19|TRBJ2-5|-|-
TGTGCCAGTAGCGACTTTAACCAAGAGACCCAGTACTTC
CASSDFNQETQYF
>TRBV4-1|TRBJ2-2|-|-
TGCGCCAGCAGCCAAGTCCTTTTCGGGGAGCTGTTTTTT
CASSQVLFGELFF
>TRBV4-1|TRBJ1-5|-|-
TGCGCCAGCAGCCAAGGTGGCCGGGTGGGGGGGGAAATCAATCAGCCCCAGCATTTT
CASSQGGRVGGEINQPQHF
>TRBV11-2|TRBJ2-2|-|-
TGTGCCAGCAGCTTAGGGGCAATCGGGGAGCTGTTTTTT
CASSLGAIGELFF
>TRBV7-9|TRBJ2-2|-|-
TGTGCCAGCAGCCCCGCGGGCACCGGGGAGCTGTTTTTT
CASSPAGTGELFF
>TRBV5-1|TRBJ2-7|-|-
TGCGCCAGCGCTCCCGGAGGCAGCTCCTACGAGCAGTACTTC
CASAPGGSSYEQYF
>TRBV29-1|TRBJ2-7|TRBD1|-
TGCAGCGGGGGACAGGGTGGCCTCGACGAGCAGTACTTC
CSGGQGGLDEQYF
>TRBV9|TRBJ2-5|-|-
TGTGCCAGCAGCGTAGAGGGACGGACCCAAGAGACCCAGTACTTC
CASSVEGRTQETQYF
>TRBV9|TRBJ2-7|TRBD1|-
TGTGCCAGCAGCGTAGGGGGACAGGCTTCCTACGAGCAGTACTTC
CASSVGGQASYEQYF
>TRBV2|TRBJ2-1|-|-
TGTGCCAGCAGTGAACCCTCTCGAGGGAGGCTCGACCTCAATGAGCAGTTCTTC
CASSEPSRGRLDLNEQFF